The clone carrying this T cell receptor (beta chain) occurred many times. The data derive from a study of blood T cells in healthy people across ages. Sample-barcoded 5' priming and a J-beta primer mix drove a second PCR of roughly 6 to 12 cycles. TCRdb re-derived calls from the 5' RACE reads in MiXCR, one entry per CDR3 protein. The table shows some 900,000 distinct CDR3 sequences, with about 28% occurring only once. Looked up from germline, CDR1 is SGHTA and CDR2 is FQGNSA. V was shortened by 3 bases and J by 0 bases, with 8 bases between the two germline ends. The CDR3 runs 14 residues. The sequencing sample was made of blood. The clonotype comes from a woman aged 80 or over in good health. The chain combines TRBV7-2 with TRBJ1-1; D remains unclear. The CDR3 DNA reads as TGTGCCAGCAGCTTGGGCCCCTTGAACACTGAAGCTTTCTTT. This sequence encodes CASSLGPLNTEAFF. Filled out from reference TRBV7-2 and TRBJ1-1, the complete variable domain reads GAGVSQSPSNKVTEKGKDVELRCDPISGHTALYWYRQSLGQGLEFLIYFQGNSAPDKSGLPSDRFSAERTGGSVSTLTIQRTQQEDSAVYLCASSLGPLNTEAFFGQGTRLTVV.